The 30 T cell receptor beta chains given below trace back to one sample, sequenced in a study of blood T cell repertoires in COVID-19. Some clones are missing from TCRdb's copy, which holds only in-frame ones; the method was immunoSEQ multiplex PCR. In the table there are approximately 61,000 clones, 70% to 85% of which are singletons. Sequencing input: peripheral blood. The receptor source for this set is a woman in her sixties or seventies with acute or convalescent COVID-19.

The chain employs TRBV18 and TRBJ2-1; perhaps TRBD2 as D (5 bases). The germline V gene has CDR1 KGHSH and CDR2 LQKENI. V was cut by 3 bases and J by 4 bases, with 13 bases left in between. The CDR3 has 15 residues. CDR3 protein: CASSPPGTRYNEQFF. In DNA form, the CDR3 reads TGTGCCAGCTCACCTCCGGGAACCCGATACAATGAGCAGTTCTTC.

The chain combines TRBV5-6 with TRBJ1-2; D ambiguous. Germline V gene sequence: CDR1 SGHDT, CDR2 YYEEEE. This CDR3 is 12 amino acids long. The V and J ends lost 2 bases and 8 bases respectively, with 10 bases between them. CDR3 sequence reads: CASSFGVGGYTF. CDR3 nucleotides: TGTGCCAGCAGCTTCGGGGTTGGCGGCTACACCTTC.

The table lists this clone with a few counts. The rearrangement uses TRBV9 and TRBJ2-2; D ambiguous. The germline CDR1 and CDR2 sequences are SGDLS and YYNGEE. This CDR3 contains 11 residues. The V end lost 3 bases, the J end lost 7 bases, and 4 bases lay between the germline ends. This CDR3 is CASSDNGELFF. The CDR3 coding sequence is TGTGCCAGCAGCGATAACGGGGAGCTGTTTTTT.

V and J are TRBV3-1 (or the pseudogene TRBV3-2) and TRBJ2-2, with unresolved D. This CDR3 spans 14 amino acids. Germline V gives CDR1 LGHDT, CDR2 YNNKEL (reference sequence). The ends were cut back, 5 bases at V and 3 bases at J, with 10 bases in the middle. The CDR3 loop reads CASSALVDTGELFF. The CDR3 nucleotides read TGTGCCAGCAGCGCGCTCGTAGACACCGGGGAGCTGTTTTTT.

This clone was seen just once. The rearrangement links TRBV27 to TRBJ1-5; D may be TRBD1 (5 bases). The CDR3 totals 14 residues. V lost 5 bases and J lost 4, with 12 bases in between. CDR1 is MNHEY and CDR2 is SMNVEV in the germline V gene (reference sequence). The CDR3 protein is CASSARPGNQPQHF. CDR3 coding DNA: TGTGCCAGCAGTGCCCGCCCAGGGAATCAGCCCCAGCATTTT.

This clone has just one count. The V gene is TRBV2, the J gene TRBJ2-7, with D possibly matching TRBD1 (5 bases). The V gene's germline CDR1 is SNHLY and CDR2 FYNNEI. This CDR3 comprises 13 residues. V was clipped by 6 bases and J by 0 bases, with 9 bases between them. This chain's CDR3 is CASSKTGSYEQYF. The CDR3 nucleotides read TGTGCCAGCAGCAAAACAGGCTCCTACGAGCAGTACTTC.

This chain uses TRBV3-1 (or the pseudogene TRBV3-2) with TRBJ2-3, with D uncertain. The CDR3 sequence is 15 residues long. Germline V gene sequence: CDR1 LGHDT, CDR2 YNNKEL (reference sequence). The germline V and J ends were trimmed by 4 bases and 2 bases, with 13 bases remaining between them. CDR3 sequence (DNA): TGTGCCAGCAGCCCGTCACAAATTCCCACAGATACGCAGTATTTT. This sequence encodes CASSPSQIPTDTQYF.

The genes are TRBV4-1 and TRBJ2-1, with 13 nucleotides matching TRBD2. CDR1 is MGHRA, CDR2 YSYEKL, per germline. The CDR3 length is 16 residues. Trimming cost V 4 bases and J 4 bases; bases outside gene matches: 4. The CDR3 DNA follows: TGCGCCAGCAGCCTTCGACTAGCGGGGGGTTACAATGAGCAGTTCTTC. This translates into CASSLRLAGGYNEQFF.

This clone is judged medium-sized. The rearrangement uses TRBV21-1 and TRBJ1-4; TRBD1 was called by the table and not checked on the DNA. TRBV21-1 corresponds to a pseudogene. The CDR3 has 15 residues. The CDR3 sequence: CASSKTGATNEKLFF. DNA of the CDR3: TGTGCCAGCAGCAAGACAGGGGCAACTAATGAAAAACTGTTTTTT.

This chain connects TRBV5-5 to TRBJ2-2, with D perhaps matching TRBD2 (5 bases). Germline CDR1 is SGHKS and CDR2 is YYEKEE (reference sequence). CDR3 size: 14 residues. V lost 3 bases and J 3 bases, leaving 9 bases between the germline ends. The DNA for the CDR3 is TGTGCCAGCAGCTGGACTGGGGACACCGGGGAGCTGTTTTTT. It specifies CASSWTGDTGELFF.

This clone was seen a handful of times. The chain's CDR3 is CATGTGDNEKLFF. CDR3 bases: TGTGCCACCGGGACAGGGGATAATGAAAAACTGTTTTTT. The chain uses TRBV12-3 or TRBV12-4 and TRBJ1-4; the match to TRBD1 covers 10 bases. V trimming: 10 bases; J trimming: 4 bases; junction bases outside the gene matches: 3. CDR3 length equals 13 residues.

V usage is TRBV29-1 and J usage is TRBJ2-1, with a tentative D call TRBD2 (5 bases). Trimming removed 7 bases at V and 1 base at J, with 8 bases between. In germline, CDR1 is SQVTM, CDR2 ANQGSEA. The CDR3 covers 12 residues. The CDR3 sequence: CSADWSYNEQFF. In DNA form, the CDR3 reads TGCAGCGCGGACTGGTCCTACAATGAGCAGTTCTTC.

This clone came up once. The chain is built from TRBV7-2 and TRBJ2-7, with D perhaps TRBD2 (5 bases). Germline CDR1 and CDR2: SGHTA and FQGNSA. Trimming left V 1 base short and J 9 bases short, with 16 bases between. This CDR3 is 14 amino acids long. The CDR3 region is CASSLGGAYGGQYF. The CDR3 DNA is TGTGCCAGCAGCTTAGGGGGAGCCTACGGAGGGCAGTACTTC. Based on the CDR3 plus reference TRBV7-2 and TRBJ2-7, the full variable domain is GAGVSQSPSNKVTEKGKDVELRCDPISGHTALYWYRQSLGQGLEFLIYFQGNSAPDKSGLPSDRFSAERTGGSVSTLTIQRTQQEDSAVYLCASSLGGAYGGQYFGPGTRLTVT.

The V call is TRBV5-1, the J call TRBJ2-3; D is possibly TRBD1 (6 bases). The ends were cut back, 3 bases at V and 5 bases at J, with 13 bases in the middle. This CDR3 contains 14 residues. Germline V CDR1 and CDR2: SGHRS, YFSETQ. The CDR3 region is CASSWTDEGDTQYF. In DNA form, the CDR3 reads TGCGCCAGCAGCTGGACAGACGAGGGAGATACGCAGTATTTT.

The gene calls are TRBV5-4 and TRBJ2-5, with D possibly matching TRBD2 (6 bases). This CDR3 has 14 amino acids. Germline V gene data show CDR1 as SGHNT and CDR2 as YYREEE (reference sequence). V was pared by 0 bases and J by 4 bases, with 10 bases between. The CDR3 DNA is TGTGCCAGCAGCTTGGGGGGACTGCGAGAGACCCAGTACTTC. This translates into CASSLGGLRETQYF. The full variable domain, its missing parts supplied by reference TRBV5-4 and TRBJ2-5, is ETGVTQSPTHLIKTRGQQVTLRCSSQSGHNTVSWYQQALGQGPQFIFQYYREEENGRGNFPPRFSGLQFPNYSSELNVNALELDDSALYLCASSLGGLRETQYFGPGTRLLVL.

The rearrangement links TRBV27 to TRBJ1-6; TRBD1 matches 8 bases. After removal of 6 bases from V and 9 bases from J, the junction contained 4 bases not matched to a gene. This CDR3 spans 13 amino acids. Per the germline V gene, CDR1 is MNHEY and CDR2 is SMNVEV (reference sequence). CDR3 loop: CASRDRVGSPLHF. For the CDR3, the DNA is TGTGCCAGCAGGGACAGGGTGGGTTCACCCCTCCACTTT.

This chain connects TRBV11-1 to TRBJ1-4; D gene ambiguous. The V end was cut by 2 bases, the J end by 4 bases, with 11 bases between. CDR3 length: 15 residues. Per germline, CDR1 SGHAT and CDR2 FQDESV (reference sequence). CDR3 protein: CASSLLGGVNEKLFF. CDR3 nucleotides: TGTGCCAGCAGCTTACTGGGAGGAGTTAATGAAAAACTGTTTTTT.

The CDR3, as DNA: TGTGCCAGCAGCTTGATCAGGGTCGACTCTGGAAACACCATATATTTT. This codes for CASSLIRVDSGNTIYF. The chain joins TRBV5-6 to TRBJ1-3, with D possibly matching TRBD1 (5 bases). CDR1 SGHDT and CDR2 YYEEEE come from the germline V gene. V was shortened by 1 base and J by 0 bases, with 11 bases between the two germline ends. CDR3 length equals 16 residues. Supplemented by reference TRBV5-6 and TRBJ1-3, the full variable domain reads DAGVTQSPTHLIKTRGQQVTLRCSPKSGHDTVSWYQQALGQGPQFIFQYYEEEERQRGNFPDRFSGHQFPNYSSELNVNALLLGDSALYLCASSLIRVDSGNTIYFGEGSWLTVV.

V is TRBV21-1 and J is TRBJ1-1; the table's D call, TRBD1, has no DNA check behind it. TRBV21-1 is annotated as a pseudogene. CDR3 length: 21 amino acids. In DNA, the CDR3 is TGTGCCAGCAGCCCGAATCTCACCCTACAAACAGGCGCTACCGTGAACACTGAAGCTTTCTTT. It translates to CASSPNLTLQTGATVNTEAFF.

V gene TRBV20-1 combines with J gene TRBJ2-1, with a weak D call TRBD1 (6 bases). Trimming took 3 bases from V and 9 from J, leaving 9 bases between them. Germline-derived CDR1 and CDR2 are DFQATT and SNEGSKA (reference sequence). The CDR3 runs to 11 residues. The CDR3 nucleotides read TGCAGTGCTAGGGCAGGGGTTGAGCAGTTCTTC. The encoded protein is CSARAGVEQFF.

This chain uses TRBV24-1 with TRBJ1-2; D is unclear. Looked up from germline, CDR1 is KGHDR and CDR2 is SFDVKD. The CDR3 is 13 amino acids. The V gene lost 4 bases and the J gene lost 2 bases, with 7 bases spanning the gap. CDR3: CATSDPRNYGYTF. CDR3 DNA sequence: TGTGCCACCAGTGACCCCAGAAACTATGGCTACACCTTC.

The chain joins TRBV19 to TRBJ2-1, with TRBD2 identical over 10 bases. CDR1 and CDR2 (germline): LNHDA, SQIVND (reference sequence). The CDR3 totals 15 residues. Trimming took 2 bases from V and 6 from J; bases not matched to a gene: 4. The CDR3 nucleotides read TGTGCCAGTAGTATACCTAGCGGGGGACTCAATGAGCAGTTCTTC. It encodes CASSIPSGGLNEQFF. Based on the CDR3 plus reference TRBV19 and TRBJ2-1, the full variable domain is DGGITQSPKYLFRKEGQNVTLSCEQNLNHDAMYWYRQDPGQGLRLIYYSQIVNDFQKGDIAEGYSVSREKKESFPLTVTSAQKNPTAFYLCASSIPSGGLNEQFFGPGTRLTVL.

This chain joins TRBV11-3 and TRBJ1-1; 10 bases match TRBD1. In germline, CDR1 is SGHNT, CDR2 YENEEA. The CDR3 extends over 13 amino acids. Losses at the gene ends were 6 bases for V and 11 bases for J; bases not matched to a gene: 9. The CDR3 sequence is CASSGGTGASAFF. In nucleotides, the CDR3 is TGTGCCAGCAGTGGTGGGACAGGGGCTTCGGCTTTCTTT.

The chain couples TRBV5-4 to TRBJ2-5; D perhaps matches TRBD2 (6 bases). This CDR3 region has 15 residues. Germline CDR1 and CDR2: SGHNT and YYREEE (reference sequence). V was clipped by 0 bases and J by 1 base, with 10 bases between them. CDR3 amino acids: CASSLAGVPQETQYF. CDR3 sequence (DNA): TGTGCCAGCAGCTTGGCGGGGGTCCCCCAAGAGACCCAGTACTTC. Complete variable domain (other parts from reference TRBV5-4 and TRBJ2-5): ETGVTQSPTHLIKTRGQQVTLRCSSQSGHNTVSWYQQALGQGPQFIFQYYREEENGRGNFPPRFSGLQFPNYSSELNVNALELDDSALYLCASSLAGVPQETQYFGPGTRLLVL.

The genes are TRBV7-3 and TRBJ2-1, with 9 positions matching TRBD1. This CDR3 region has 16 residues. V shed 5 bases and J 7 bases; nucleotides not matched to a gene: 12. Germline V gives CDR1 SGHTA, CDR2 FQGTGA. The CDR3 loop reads CASSPRGQGVKNEQFF. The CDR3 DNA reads TGTGCCAGCAGCCCGCGGGGACAGGGAGTTAAAAATGAGCAGTTCTTC. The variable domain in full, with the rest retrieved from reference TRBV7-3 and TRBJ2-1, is GAGVSQTPSNKVTEKGKYVELRCDPISGHTALYWYRQSLGQGPEFLIYFQGTGAADDSGLPNDRFFAVRPEGSVSTLKIQRTERGDSAVYLCASSPRGQGVKNEQFFGPGTRLTVL.

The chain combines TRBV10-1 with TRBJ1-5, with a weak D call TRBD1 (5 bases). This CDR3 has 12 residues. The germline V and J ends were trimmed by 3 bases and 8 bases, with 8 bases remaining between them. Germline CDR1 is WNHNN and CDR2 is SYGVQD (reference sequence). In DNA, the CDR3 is TGCGCCAGCAGTGACCGGGGGGAGCCCCAGCATTTT. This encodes CASSDRGEPQHF.

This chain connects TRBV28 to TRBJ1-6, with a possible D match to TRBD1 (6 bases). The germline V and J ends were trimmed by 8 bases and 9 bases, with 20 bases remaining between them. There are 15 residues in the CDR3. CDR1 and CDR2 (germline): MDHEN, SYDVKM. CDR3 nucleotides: TGTGCCAGCCGGGGGGGCTCAGCCCTCACTTCACCCCTCCACTTT. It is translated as CASRGGSALTSPLHF.

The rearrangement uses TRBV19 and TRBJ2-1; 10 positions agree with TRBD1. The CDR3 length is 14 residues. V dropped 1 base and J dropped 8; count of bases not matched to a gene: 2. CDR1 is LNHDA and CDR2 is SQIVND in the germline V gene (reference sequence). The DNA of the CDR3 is TGTGCCAGTAGTATAGGACAGGGGGCGGATGAGCAGTTCTTC. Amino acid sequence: CASSIGQGADEQFF.

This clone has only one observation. CDR3 sequence (DNA): TGTGCCAGCAGTACGGGACAGGGGAACACTGAAGCTTTCTTT. It yields the protein CASSTGQGNTEAFF. The gene calls are TRBV6-4 and TRBJ1-1; 9 bases agree with TRBD1. The CDR3 has 14 residues. J was trimmed by 1 base and V by 5 bases; bases with no gene match: 2. Germline V gene data show CDR1 as MRHNA and CDR2 as SNTAGT.

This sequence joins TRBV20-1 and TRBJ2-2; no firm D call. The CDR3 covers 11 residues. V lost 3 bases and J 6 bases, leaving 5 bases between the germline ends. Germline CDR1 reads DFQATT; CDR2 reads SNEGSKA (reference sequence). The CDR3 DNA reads TGCAGTGCTAGCAGCGCCGGGGAGCTGTTTTTT. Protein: CSASSAGELFF.